This TCR beta chain was profiled in a study of cytomegalovirus exposure and HLA in healthy donors. Study results and caveats: An analysis was carried out at a later point. It showed that HLA-associated TCR beta chains were more clonally expanded than equally common non-associated chains.

About this clone: Its cognate antigen is unknown.

This CDR3 has 14 residues. Per the germline V gene, CDR1 is SGHRS and CDR2 is YFSETQ. V gave up 1 base and J gave up 6 bases, with 10 bases separating them. PCR primers comprised 60 Vbeta and 13 Jbeta primers. The assay was immunoSEQ multiplex PCR, and TCRdb's table has in-frame clones only and misses some. The table includes about 120,000 clones, approximately 72% detected once. Sequenced: PBMCs. The receptor's source is a young man in good health and CMV-seronegative. J is TRBJ2-2 and V is TRBV5-1; possible D gene TRBD2, 6 bases. In DNA form, the CDR3 reads TGCGCCAGCAGCTTGTCAGGCGGGGCCGGGGAGCTGTTTTTT. The encoded protein is CASSLSGGAGELFF. The variable domain in full, completed from reference TRBV5-1 and TRBJ2-2, reads KAGVTQTPRYLIKTRGQQVTLSCSPISGHRSVSWYQQTPGQGLQFLFEYFSETQRNKGNFPGRFSGRQFSNSRSEMNVSTLELGDSALYLCASSLSGGAGELFFGEGSRLTVL.